This T cell receptor beta chain was captured by sequencing in a study of glioma-infiltrating T cells after dendritic cell vaccination. Study as a whole: Autologous tumor lysate was loaded overnight onto monocyte-derived dendritic cells grown less than 8 days with IL-4 and GM-CSF.

This sample's time point: after dendritic cell vaccination, including at tumor progression/relapse. This CDR3 has 16 residues. Losses at the gene ends were 4 bases for V and 7 bases for J; bases not matched to a gene: 10. Germline V CDR1 and CDR2: SGHRS, YFSETQ. Repertoires were generated with immunoSEQ multiplex PCR, while TCRdb's copy carries only in-frame clones and drops some. The profile covers 91,000 or so clones, with approximately 80% appearing a single time and 5.4% taken by the ten largest. The TCR comes from a human donor with glioblastoma. The input for sequencing was blood, taken after dendritic cell vaccination. This chain connects TRBV5-1 to TRBJ2-2; 10 bases align to TRBD2. CDR3 in amino acids: CASSPWTSGEVGELFF. The CDR3 nucleotides are TGCGCCAGCAGCCCCTGGACTAGCGGAGAGGTCGGGGAGCTGTTTTTT.